Listed here is a single T cell receptor (beta chain). Its antigen is unidentified. With no exception, relapse followed autologous stem cell transplantation in all patients, and brentuximab vedotin exposure varied. Patients showed best responses of complete response, partial response or progressive disease. The V and J ends lost 6 bases and 0 bases respectively, with 9 bases between them. In germline, CDR1 is GTSNPN, CDR2 SVGIG (reference sequence). The CDR3 is 13 amino acids. This entry is derived from a study of PD-1 blockade in classical Hodgkin lymphoma. Overall study findings and caveats: Relapsed/refractory patients reportedly had the lowest baseline TCR diversity, below newly diagnosed patients, who were below healthy donors. Baseline diversity resembling that of newly diagnosed patients was seen in complete responders. TCR diversity rose significantly by C4D1 in CD4+ but not CD8+ cells.

Generated by immunoSEQ multiplex PCR, the TCRdb table keeps only in-frame clones and is missing some. The repertoire holds more than 45,000 clones, with over 60% as singletons. The sequencing used peripheral blood mononuclear cells (PBMCs), collected before the second cycle of nivolumab. The rearrangement uses TRBV30 and TRBJ1-3; D gene ambiguous. The clonotype originates from a human donor with classical Hodgkin lymphoma. CDR3 loop: CACQLHSGNTIYF. The DNA for the CDR3 is TGTGCCTGCCAATTGCACTCTGGAAACACCATATATTTT.